The 14 T cell receptor beta chains given below trace back to one sample, sequenced in a study of shared clonotypes between healthy human individuals (dated by TCRdb to the early 2020s). Library preparation employed the immunoSEQ multiplex PCR assay. The immuneACCESS repertoire file appears here via TCRdb, limited to in-frame rearrangements. These files lack a portion of the clones; in checked studies, under half of the deficit traces to unresolved V genes, and the cause of the others is not known. In all, the sample holds about 2.1 million clones, and approximately 94% of those were seen once. Clones ranked in the top ten supply 1.7% of the sample. CD8 naive samples were obtained by positive selection for CCR7 among CD45RO-negative cells, yielding a CD45RA+CCR7+ population from which TemRA cells were excluded. Source material: naive CD8+ T cells from PBMCs. The intended sense of this specimen's cell subset or site label: CD45RA+CCR7+. Receptor source: a man between 18 and 35 years old in good health. Some clones in this sample may be carry-over from other donors' samples.

The chain uses TRBV19 and TRBJ2-7, with D unclear. Germline-derived CDR1 and CDR2 are LNHDA and SQIVND (reference sequence). The V end was cut by 5 bases, the J end by 2 bases, with 7 bases between. The CDR3 is 12 amino acids. CDR3 nucleotide sequence: TGTGCCAGTAGTCCCGACGCCTACGAGCAGTACTTC. Protein sequence: CASSPDAYEQYF.

V usage is TRBV30 and J usage is TRBJ2-7, with D unclear. The germline V gene has CDR1 GTSNPN and CDR2 SVGIG (reference sequence). The germline V and J ends were trimmed by 3 bases and 2 bases, with 17 bases remaining between them. This CDR3 contains 15 residues. The CDR3 DNA is TGTGCCTGGAGCGTAGGCCCGCAGATGACCTACGAGCAGTACTTC. Its translation is CAWSVGPQMTYEQYF.

The chain has TRBV28 and TRBJ2-1; 8 nucleotides agree with TRBD2. V lost 7 bases to trimming and J lost 5 bases; unmatched junction nucleotides: 22. Germline assignment: CDR1 MDHEN and CDR2 SYDVKM. CDR3 size: 19 residues. The CDR3 is CASNQPPPGSGSVHNEQFF. DNA for the CDR3: TGTGCCAGCAACCAGCCACCCCCGGGGAGCGGGAGTGTTCACAATGAGCAGTTCTTC. Variable domain in full (rest from reference TRBV28 and TRBJ2-1): DVKVTQSSRYLVKRTGEKVFLECVQDMDHENMFWYRQDPGLGLRLIYFSYDVKMKEKGDIPEGYSVSREKKERFSLILESASTNQTSMYLCASNQPPPGSGSVHNEQFFGPGTRLTVL.

The chain has TRBV6-1 and TRBJ2-7; the D gene could be TRBD1 or TRBD2 (5 bases each). The germline V gene has CDR1 MNHNS and CDR2 SASEGT. V lost 6 bases and J lost 3, with 15 bases in between. The length of the CDR3 is 14 residues. The CDR3 DNA is TGTGCCAGCAGGAACCGGGACGGACTCTACGAGCAGTACTTC. It codes for CASRNRDGLYEQYF.

The rearrangement uses TRBV13 and TRBJ1-5, with 11 nucleotides matching TRBD1. This CDR3 has 16 residues. CDR1 is PRHDT, CDR2 FYEKMQ, per germline (reference sequence). Losses at the gene ends were 0 bases for V and 6 bases for J; bases not matched to a gene: 4. The CDR3 region has the DNA TGTGCCAGCAGCTTAGGGGGACAGGGGGTAGGTCAGCCCCAGCATTTT. Its translation: CASSLGGQGVGQPQHF. Supplemented by reference TRBV13 and TRBJ1-5, the full variable domain reads AAGVIQSPRHLIKEKRETATLKCYPIPRHDTVYWYQQGPGQDPQFLISFYEKMQSDKGSIPDRFSAQQFSDYHSELNMSSLELGDSALYFCASSLGGQGVGQPQHFGDGTRLSIL.

The chain recombines TRBV28 with TRBJ2-1; either TRBD1 or TRBD2 may supply D (6 bases each). CDR1 and CDR2 from the germline V gene are MDHEN and SYDVKM. The CDR3 extends over 14 amino acids. V lost 6 bases, J lost 5 bases, and 14 bases lay in between. Here the CDR3 reads CASSDPRGDNEQFF. The CDR3 DNA sequence: TGTGCCAGCAGCGACCCGAGGGGGGACAATGAGCAGTTCTTC.

The chain has TRBV27 and TRBJ2-5; D tentatively reads TRBD1 or TRBD2 (6 bases each). The CDR3 is 15 amino acids. The V end was cut by 0 bases, the J end by 4 bases, with 12 bases between. Germline CDR1 and CDR2: MNHEY and SMNVEV (reference sequence). Here the CDR3 reads CASSLSGGMGETQYF. The CDR3 coding sequence is TGTGCCAGCAGTTTATCAGGGGGGATGGGAGAGACCCAGTACTTC.

Concerning this clone: Additional DNA sequences in this sample encode the identical CDR3. This chain connects TRBV27 to TRBJ2-5, with D uncertain. The V gene's germline CDR1 is MNHEY and CDR2 SMNVEV (reference sequence). Deletions cut 3 bases from V and 3 bases from J, with 8 bases between. The CDR3 is 13 amino acids. The chain's CDR3 is CASSFLAEETQYF. In nucleotides, the CDR3 is TGTGCCAGCAGTTTTCTGGCAGAAGAGACCCAGTACTTC.

The rearrangement joins TRBV28 to TRBJ2-2; 7 bases line up with TRBD1. The CDR3 loop spans 16 amino acids. Germline V gives CDR1 MDHEN, CDR2 SYDVKM. After removal of 6 bases from V and 1 base from J, the junction contained 8 bases not matched to a gene. The CDR3 sequence is CASRDTQGRNTGELFF. The CDR3 DNA reads TGTGCCAGCAGAGACACACAGGGGCGGAACACCGGGGAGCTGTTTTTT.

V is TRBV14 and J is TRBJ2-1; D unclear. The CDR3 contains 14 residues. The germline V gene encodes CDR1 SGHDN and CDR2 FVKESK. V was cut by 0 bases and J by 3 bases, with 6 bases left in between. This chain's CDR3 is CASSQDVNYNEQFF. The DNA of the CDR3 is TGTGCCAGCAGCCAAGACGTCAACTACAATGAGCAGTTCTTC.

Only one count was recorded for this clone. The genes are TRBV11-3 and TRBJ2-5; a weak D match, TRBD1 (5 bases). With 3 bases removed from V and 2 bases from J, the gap between germline ends came to 10 bases. Germline CDR1 SGHNT, CDR2 YENEEA. The length of the CDR3 is 14 residues. CDR3 coding DNA: TGTGCCAGCAGCTTTCCAGGGCAACAAGAGACCCAGTACTTC. Translating it yields CASSFPGQQETQYF.

The rearrangement links TRBV15 to TRBJ1-1; 8 bases agree with TRBD1. This CDR3 has 13 residues. Germline V gene lookup returns CDR1 LNHNV and CDR2 YYDKDF (reference sequence). V lost 9 bases, J lost 3 bases, and 6 bases stayed unmatched. In DNA, the CDR3 is TGTGCCACTCGGACAGGGCGAGACACTGAAGCTTTCTTT. Translated, it gives CATRTGRDTEAFF.

This clone was observed once. The chain is built from TRBV28 and TRBJ1-2; D gene ambiguous. Trimming pared 6 bases from V and 4 bases from J, leaving 18 bases between. Germline values: CDR1 MDHEN, CDR2 SYDVKM. There are 15 residues in the CDR3. CDR3 coding DNA: TGTGCCAGCAGGCCCCCGGAAGGTTATAGCTATGGCTACACCTTC. Translated, it gives CASRPPEGYSYGYTF.

V gene TRBV21-1 combines with J gene TRBJ1-3; the D call in the table, TRBD1, was not verified against the DNA. TRBV21-1 corresponds to a pseudogene. This CDR3 contains 15 residues. The CDR3: CASSNTGHPGNTIYF. CDR3 in DNA: TGTGCCAGCAGCAACACAGGGCACCCTGGAAACACCATATATTTT.